Presented here are 15 T cell receptor beta chains from one specimen sequenced in a study of blood T cells in healthy people across ages. Then a second PCR, running roughly 7 to 11 cycles, was carried out with a sample-barcoded 5' primer and a J-beta primer mix. TCRdb fed the 5' RACE reads into MiXCR, producing one record per CDR3 protein. The sample lists 700,000 or so distinct CDR3 sequences, 22% occurring once. Sequenced material: blood. The receptors derive from a man between 70 and 80 years old in good health.

The V call is TRBV7-2, the J call TRBJ1-1; D is possibly TRBD1 (6 bases). The CDR3 length is 15 residues. The V end lost 6 bases, the J end lost 1 base, and 15 bases lay between the germline ends. Per the germline V gene, CDR1 is SGHTA and CDR2 is FQGNSA. In nucleotides, the CDR3 is TGTGCCAGCAGACCTCAGGGGCGGGAGAACACTGAAGCTTTCTTT. Translated: CASRPQGRENTEAFF.

This clonotype was detected only a few times. The chain employs TRBV7-9 and TRBJ2-2, with D hard to call. There are 14 residues in the CDR3. Germline V lookup: CDR1 SEHNR, CDR2 FQNEAQ (reference sequence). V lost 0 bases and J 5 bases, leaving 7 bases between the germline ends. DNA of the CDR3: TGTGCCAGCAGCTTAGCGTCCGCTACCGGGGAGCTGTTTTTT. It yields the protein CASSLASATGELFF.

There are a few counts of this clonotype. CDR3 DNA: TGTGCCAGCAGTTTAACCGGGACCGGGGGGGAGACCCAGTACTTC. Amino acid sequence: CASSLTGTGGETQYF. The V and J genes are TRBV12-3 or TRBV12-4 and TRBJ2-5; TRBD2 matches 7 bases. The CDR3 length is 15 residues. J was trimmed by 5 bases and V by 2 bases; bases with no gene match: 8.

The chain carries TRBV11-3 and TRBJ2-2; D is undetermined. The CDR3 consists of 11 residues. Germline values: CDR1 SGHNT, CDR2 YENEEA. Trimming took 5 bases from V and 4 from J, leaving 2 bases between them. DNA for the CDR3: TGTGCCAGCAGCGCCACCGGGGAGCTGTTTTTT. Its protein is CASSATGELFF.

This clonotype was observed a handful of times. The chain links TRBV28 to TRBJ1-5; 8 positions agree with TRBD1. This CDR3 region has 15 residues. Germline assignment: CDR1 MDHEN and CDR2 SYDVKM. Unmatched junction bases numbered 6, after V lost 6 bases and J lost 2 bases. In DNA form, the CDR3 reads TGTGCCAGCAGACATTCGGGACAGGGCAATCAGCCCCAGCATTTT. It codes for CASRHSGQGNQPQHF. The full variable domain, in which reference TRBV28 and TRBJ1-5 provide the parts outside the CDR3, is DVKVTQSSRYLVKRTGEKVFLECVQDMDHENMFWYRQDPGLGLRLIYFSYDVKMKEKGDIPEGYSVSREKKERFSLILESASTNQTSMYLCASRHSGQGNQPQHFGDGTRLSIL.

This clonotype has just a few counts. The J gene is TRBJ1-2, the V gene TRBV5-1, with 9 bases fitting TRBD1. The CDR3 runs 18 residues. The trim removed 0 bases at V and 2 bases at J, leaving 11 bases unmatched. The germline gives CDR1 SGHRS, CDR2 YFSETQ. The DNA of the CDR3 is TGCGCCAGCAGCTTGGGATCGGACAGGGGAAAAGGGAACTATGGCTACACCTTC. This sequence encodes CASSLGSDRGKGNYGYTF.

Ten or more counts support this clonotype. The genes are TRBV12-3 or TRBV12-4 and TRBJ1-2; TRBD1 agrees at 7 bases. The CDR3 runs to 13 residues. The V gene end was trimmed by 4 bases and the J gene end by 8 bases; junction bases not matched to a gene: 7. The CDR3 loop reads CASSSRDRVGYTF. CDR3 bases: TGTGCCAGCAGTTCCCGTGACAGGGTGGGCTACACCTTC.

The table lists this clonotype with many counts. V gene TRBV5-1 combines with J gene TRBJ2-3; D remains ambiguous. CDR1 is SGHRS, CDR2 YFSETQ, per germline. The CDR3 covers 15 residues. V was clipped by 4 bases and J by 2 bases, with 14 bases between them. CDR3 nucleotide sequence: TGCGCCAGCAGCCTCCCCCGGTACTCCACAGATACGCAGTATTTT. It encodes CASSLPRYSTDTQYF.

The sample holds many counts of this clonotype. The chain joins TRBV7-2 to TRBJ2-1, with 13 bases fitting TRBD2. Germline-derived CDR1 and CDR2 are SGHTA and FQGNSA. V shed 5 bases and J 6 bases; nucleotides not matched to a gene: 10. The CDR3 consists of 17 residues. In DNA, the CDR3 is TGTGCCAGCAGCATCGCCTCCGGGACTAGCGGGACCAATGAGCAGTTCTTC. Its translation is CASSIASGTSGTNEQFF.

CDR3: CASSLLIYEQYF. The CDR3 bases are TGTGCCAGCAGCTTACTCATCTACGAGCAGTACTTC. V and J are TRBV7-9 and TRBJ2-7; no clear D. Trimming took off 2 bases at V and 3 bases at J, with 5 bases between the two ends. Germline V gene sequence: CDR1 SEHNR, CDR2 FQNEAQ (reference sequence). The CDR3 contains 12 residues.

V and J are TRBV18 and TRBJ2-3; no firm D call. The CDR3 runs to 12 residues. Trimming removed 1 base at V and 6 bases at J, with 5 bases between. Germline values: CDR1 KGHSH, CDR2 LQKENI. In DNA, the CDR3 is TGTGCCAGCTCACCACTTTTTGATACGCAGTATTTT. Protein sequence: CASSPLFDTQYF.

In this sample, this clonotype turned up a few times. As DNA, the CDR3 is TGCAGTGCTAGGGACCTAGCGGGGGCCGAGCAGTACTTC. Translated: CSARDLAGAEQYF. This rearrangement joins TRBV20-1 to TRBJ2-7; 10 bases are a match to TRBD2. The CDR3 runs to 13 residues. J gave up 6 bases and V 3 bases, and 5 bases lay outside the gene matches. The germline CDR1 and CDR2 sequences are DFQATT and SNEGSKA (reference sequence).

This clonotype has more than one count but fewer than ten. This chain uses TRBV5-1 with TRBJ2-1; D gene ambiguous. Trimming pared 4 bases from V and 5 bases from J, leaving 16 bases between. Germline CDR1 is SGHRS and CDR2 is YFSETQ. The CDR3 has 15 amino acids. In DNA form, the CDR3 reads TGCGCCAGCAGCATTCCGCTAGGAAGCGACAATGAGCAGTTCTTC. The encoded protein is CASSIPLGSDNEQFF.

This clonotype came up a few times. The rearrangement links TRBV10-3 to TRBJ2-5, with D maybe TRBD1 (6 bases). The end of the DNA is better explained by TRBJ2-7, so the J call may be wrong. Germline V CDR1 and CDR2: ENHRY, SYGVKD. This CDR3 has 14 residues. CDR3 sequence reads: CAISPRGGSYEQYF. The CDR3 DNA sequence: TGTGCCATCAGCCCGAGAGGGGGCTCCTACGAGCAGTACTTC.

This clonotype was detected many times. The chain joins TRBV5-6 to TRBJ1-2, with D possibly TRBD1 on 5 matching bases. CDR1 SGHDT and CDR2 YYEEEE come from the germline V gene. V dropped 0 bases and J dropped 0 bases, with 9 bases sitting between them. This CDR3 has 15 residues. In DNA, the CDR3 is TGTGCCAGCAGCTTGGTGGGCAGGGCTAACTATGGCTACACCTTC. As protein: CASSLVGRANYGYTF.